These 22 T cell receptor beta chains share one sample of origin, sequenced in a study of identical twins. TCRdb reanalysed the 5' RACE reads using MiXCR and keeps one entry per CDR3 protein. The data hold about 390,000 distinct CDR3 sequences, with approximately 8.7% observed a single time. The sample consisted of naive T cells sorted from blood. These receptors were collected from a woman in her 50s in good health.

The chain has TRBV15 and TRBJ2-3; D not certain. Per the germline V gene, CDR1 is LNHNV and CDR2 is YYDKDF (reference sequence). With 8 bases removed from V and 0 bases from J, the gap between germline ends came to 12 bases. CDR3 length equals 14 residues. CDR3 DNA sequence: TGTGCCACCTACGATAGCTCTAGCACAGATACGCAGTATTTT. Encoded protein: CATYDSSSTDTQYF.

A few counts support this clonotype. This chain links TRBV12-3 or TRBV12-4 with TRBJ2-1; D remains ambiguous. V was clipped by 5 bases and J by 10 bases, with 15 bases between them. This CDR3 has 13 residues. In nucleotides, the CDR3 is TGTGCCAGCAGTCCCCCGAAGAGTGGGGAGCAGTTCTTC. As protein: CASSPPKSGEQFF.

This clonotype was seen ten or more times. This chain links TRBV18 with TRBJ1-2; D is possibly TRBD1 (6 bases). CDR1 and CDR2 from the germline V gene are KGHSH and LQKENI. The germline V and J ends were trimmed by 6 bases and 11 bases, with 22 bases remaining between them. CDR3 length: 14 residues. The CDR3: CASSASGTLSQYTF. The CDR3 DNA reads as TGTGCCAGCTCCGCATCCGGGACACTATCTCAGTACACCTTC.

This clonotype was found many times. This chain links TRBV5-1 with TRBJ1-5; D unclear. Germline lookup yields CDR1 SGHRS and CDR2 YFSETQ. V lost 0 bases, J lost 2 bases, and 6 bases lay in between. CDR3 size: 14 residues. Here the CDR3 reads CASSLGDGNQPQHF. The CDR3 nucleotides read TGCGCCAGCAGCTTGGGAGATGGCAATCAGCCCCAGCATTTT.

This clonotype has a count of ten or more. V usage is TRBV27 and J usage is TRBJ2-2; 8 bases are shared with TRBD2. The germline CDR1 and CDR2 sequences are MNHEY and SMNVEV (reference sequence). The ends lost 7 bases at V and 0 bases at J; junction bases unmatched: 4. This CDR3 is built from 15 residues. CDR3 region: CASTVAGPNTGELFF. CDR3 DNA sequence: TGTGCCAGCACAGTAGCGGGACCGAACACCGGGGAGCTGTTTTTT.

In its sample, this clonotype was seen many times. The rearrangement joins TRBV3-1 to TRBJ2-1; 8 bases map to TRBD1. The CDR3 loop spans 16 amino acids. Germline CDR1 reads LGHDT; CDR2 reads YNNKEL (reference sequence). Trimming cost V 0 bases and J 11 bases; bases outside gene matches: 12. In DNA form, the CDR3 reads TGTGCCAGCAGCCAAGATCTACCAGGGGGCTCCGGTCAGCAGTTCTTC. As protein: CASSQDLPGGSGQQFF.

Turning to this clonotype: The DNA is omitted, as the CDR3 cannot be located on it reliably, and the CDR3 follows TCRdb's listing. Here the CDR3 reads CASSSSQNHDEVGQFF. The genes are TRBV6-7 and TRBJ2-1. TRBV6-7 is an ORF, with its function uncertain. The CDR3 is made up of 16 amino acids, end residues included.

This clonotype has at least ten counts. The gene calls are TRBV29-1 and TRBJ2-3, with D possibly TRBD2 on 5 matching bases. The CDR3 has 18 amino acids. The germline V and J ends were trimmed by 1 base and 2 bases, with 22 bases remaining between them. Germline assignment: CDR1 SQVTM and CDR2 ANQGSEA. The CDR3 region is CSVEVGGWTPRSTDTQYF. DNA for the CDR3: TGCAGCGTTGAAGTCGGCGGATGGACTCCGCGATCCACAGATACGCAGTATTTT.

This clonotype was picked up many times. The chain uses TRBV5-1 and TRBJ2-1, with D unresolved. Germline V CDR1 and CDR2: SGHRS, YFSETQ. CDR3 length: 12 amino acids. V was trimmed by 5 bases and J by 7 bases, leaving 10 bases between them. In nucleotides, the CDR3 is TGCGCCAGCAGGACCCTCCCTAATGAGCAGTTCTTC. This gives the protein CASRTLPNEQFF.

This clonotype was counted only a few times. The chain carries TRBV10-2 and TRBJ2-7; D might be TRBD1 (6 bases). CDR1 and CDR2 (germline): WSHSY, SAAADI. The V end was cut by 7 bases, the J end by 5 bases, with 12 bases between. This CDR3 comprises 12 residues. This CDR3 reads CASTHRVHEQYV. The DNA for the CDR3 is TGCGCCAGCACCCACAGGGTTCACGAGCAGTACGTC.

This rearrangement joins TRBV20-1 to TRBJ1-4, with D unclear. In germline, CDR1 is DFQATT, CDR2 SNEGSKA (reference sequence). There are 13 residues in the CDR3. Deletions cut 4 bases from V and 8 bases from J, with 14 bases between. The CDR3 here is CSANWRSEEKLFF. CDR3 DNA sequence: TGCAGTGCTAACTGGCGAAGCGAAGAAAAACTGTTTTTT.

The chain combines TRBV29-1 with TRBJ2-7; 9 bases are a match to TRBD1. V lost 7 bases and J lost 2; bases outside the gene matches: 21. This CDR3 contains 18 residues. Germline V CDR1 and CDR2: SQVTM, ANQGSEA. The CDR3 here is CSAVRNRGRVLSTYEQYV. The CDR3 DNA is TGCAGCGCCGTGAGGAACAGGGGGCGCGTACTATCAACCTACGAGCAGTACGTC.

This clonotype was seen a few times. The rearrangement uses TRBV6-2 or TRBV6-3 and TRBJ2-3, with D unclear. CDR1 and CDR2 from the germline V gene are MNHEY and SVGEGT. V was trimmed by 7 bases and J by 6 bases, leaving 8 bases between them. This CDR3 has 11 amino acids. CDR3 in amino acids: CASTEVDTQYF. Here the CDR3 DNA reads TGTGCCAGCACCGAGGTGGATACGCAGTATTTT.

This sequence joins TRBV6-5 and TRBJ2-5, with a tentative D call TRBD2 (6 bases). This CDR3 is 17 amino acids long. V dropped 6 bases and J dropped 2 bases, with 22 bases sitting between them. The germline V gene has CDR1 MNHEY and CDR2 SVGAGI. The CDR3 region is CASSTGIAERIQETQYF. For the CDR3, the DNA is TGTGCCAGCAGCACCGGTATAGCGGAACGGATTCAAGAGACCCAGTACTTC.

This clonotype has at least ten counts. The chain carries TRBV7-9 and TRBJ2-5; the D gene is possibly TRBD1 (6 bases). The V end lost 5 bases, the J end lost 2 bases, and 12 bases lay between the germline ends. The CDR3 contains 14 residues. Germline CDR1 and CDR2: SEHNR and FQNEAQ (reference sequence). DNA of the CDR3: TGTGCCAGCAGCGCCTACAGGGTTCAAGAGACCCAGTACTTC. This encodes CASSAYRVQETQYF.

This chain links TRBV12-3 or TRBV12-4 with TRBJ1-4; 9 nucleotides align to TRBD1. CDR3 size: 16 residues. J gave up 3 bases and V 5 bases, and 7 bases lay outside the gene matches. CDR3: CASSRTGEAPNEKLFF. CDR3 DNA sequence: TGTGCCAGCAGTCGGACAGGGGAGGCTCCTAATGAAAAACTGTTTTTT.

The chain is built from TRBV11-3 and TRBJ2-7, with no clear D. The CDR3 has 13 amino acids. V shed 3 bases and J shed 5 bases, with 11 bases lying between them. Germline-derived CDR1 and CDR2 are SGHNT and YENEEA. CDR3 region: CASSLVRAHEQYF. CDR3 bases: TGTGCCAGCAGCTTGGTAAGAGCTCACGAGCAGTACTTC.

V usage is TRBV4-2 and J usage is TRBJ1-6; tentatively, D is TRBD1 (5 bases). V was clipped by 3 bases and J by 9 bases, with 18 bases between them. The V gene's germline CDR1 is LGHNA and CDR2 YNFKEQ. The CDR3 is made up of 16 amino acids. CDR3 sequence (DNA): TGTGCCAGCAGCCATCCCAGGGCTTGGTCGGGTTCACCCCTCCACTTT. It encodes CASSHPRAWSGSPLHF.

This clonotype appeared many times. V is TRBV24-1 and J is TRBJ1-2; unclear D gene. V lost 3 bases, J lost 4 bases, and 11 bases lay in between. The CDR3 totals 14 residues. Germline loops: CDR1 KGHDR, CDR2 SFDVKD. The CDR3 region is CATSDSSRVYGYTF. The CDR3 coding sequence is TGTGCCACCAGTGATAGCAGCCGGGTCTATGGCTACACCTTC.

This clonotype was seen a few times. The V call is TRBV2, the J call TRBJ2-2; D ambiguous. The CDR3 contains 16 residues. Germline CDR1 and CDR2: SNHLY and FYNNEI. V lost 0 bases and J lost 3, with 11 bases in between. The CDR3 DNA follows: TGTGCCAGCAGTGAAGCGATGCCAGGCGACACCGGGGAGCTGTTTTTT. This sequence encodes CASSEAMPGDTGELFF.

This clonotype was found a few times. The genes are TRBV2 and TRBJ2-1, with 10 bases fitting TRBD2. The CDR3 loop spans 15 amino acids. With V trimmed by 2 bases and J by 5 bases, 3 bases remained unmatched. Germline CDR1 is SNHLY and CDR2 is FYNNEI. As DNA, the CDR3 is TGTGCCAGCAGTGAAATTAGCGGGAGGAACAATGAGCAGTTCTTC. It specifies CASSEISGRNNEQFF.

V usage is TRBV12-3 or TRBV12-4 and J usage is TRBJ2-6; D not resolved. The V end lost 11 bases, the J end lost 0 bases, and 8 bases lay between the germline ends. This CDR3 region has 13 residues. For the CDR3, the DNA is TGTGCCGGTCGGGTCTCTGGGGCCAACGTCCTGACTTTC. As protein: CAGRVSGANVLTF.